This passage covers 3 T cell receptor beta chains from one sample sequenced in a study of T cells after yellow fever vaccination. TCRdb re-derived calls from the 5' RACE reads in MiXCR, one entry per CDR3 protein. The sample yields 200,000 to 250,000 distinct CDR3 sequences, 3% to 3.5% seen once. Here the sequenced sample was CD4+ T cells sorted from PBMCs, taken 10 days after the yellow fever booster vaccination. These TCRs come from a man aged 18 to 35 who received the YFV17D yellow fever vaccine.

The chain is built from TRBV10-3 and TRBJ2-1, with D unresolved. Per the germline V gene, CDR1 is ENHRY and CDR2 is SYGVKD. The CDR3 has 13 residues. V was cut by 10 bases and J by 2 bases, with 12 bases left in between. CDR3 region: CATQQPPYNEQFF. CDR3 in DNA: TGTGCCACCCAACAACCCCCCTACAATGAGCAGTTCTTC.

This clonotype was seen repeatedly, ten times or more. V gene TRBV7-9 combines with J gene TRBJ2-7; D unresolved. The CDR3 covers 14 residues. V lost 3 bases to trimming and J lost 2 bases, with 11 bases between them. The germline CDR1 and CDR2 sequences are SEHNR and FQNEAQ (reference sequence). The DNA of the CDR3 is TGTGCCAGCAGCTTTCACAACCCGACCTACGAGCAGTACTTC. Protein: CASSFHNPTYEQYF. The complete variable domain, with remaining parts taken from reference TRBV7-9 and TRBJ2-7, reads DTGVSQNPRHKITKRGQNVTFRCDPISEHNRLYWYRQTLGQGPEFLTYFQNEAQLEKSRLLSDRFSAERPKGSFSTLEIQRTEQGDSAMYLCASSFHNPTYEQYFGPGTRLTVT.

This clonotype was observed a few times. The genes are TRBV24-1 and TRBJ2-3; D is perhaps TRBD2 (6 bases). V gave up 9 bases and J gave up 1 base, with 13 bases separating them. Germline V CDR1 and CDR2: KGHDR, SFDVKD. This CDR3 is 14 amino acids long. CDR3 bases: TGTGCCACCCGGGGAGGAGGGGGCACAGATACGCAGTATTTT. It encodes CATRGGGGTDTQYF.